The 8 T cell receptor beta chains below come from one sample, sequenced in a study of cytomegalovirus exposure and HLA in healthy donors. It was with 60 Vbeta and 13 Jbeta primers that the PCR ran. The method was immunoSEQ multiplex PCR; TCRdb's version includes in-frame clones alone and lacks a portion of them. Of about 130,000 clones in the sample, approximately 80% are singletons; the top ten hold approximately 9%. Sequencing was carried out using PBMCs. All receptors derive from a man aged 25 to 40 in good health and CMV-seropositive.

This clone was observed once. The V and J genes are TRBV19 and TRBJ2-1, with a weak D call TRBD1 (6 bases). Germline CDR1 reads LNHDA; CDR2 reads SQIVND (reference sequence). This CDR3 has 17 amino acids. The V gene lost 6 bases and the J gene lost 6 bases, with 24 bases spanning the gap. CDR3 sequence (DNA): TGTGCCAGTAGCCGAGAAATTGGACAGCTGCCCTCCAATGAGCAGTTCTTC. Amino acids: CASSREIGQLPSNEQFF.

This chain uses TRBV18 with TRBJ1-1, with D perhaps TRBD1 (5 bases). Germline CDR1 and CDR2: KGHSH and LQKENI. The CDR3 spans 12 residues. Trimming stripped 8 bases from V and 2 bases from J, with 9 bases between. DNA of the CDR3: TGTGCCAGCATGGGGGGAAACACTGAAGCTTTCTTT. It yields the protein CASMGGNTEAFF.

The chain couples TRBV9 to TRBJ1-4, with a weak D call TRBD1 (6 bases). The CDR3 contains 15 residues. Germline lookup yields CDR1 SGDLS and CDR2 YYNGEE. Trimming cost V 0 bases and J 2 bases, with 8 bases left between them. The CDR3, as DNA: TGTGCCAGCAGCGTAGAGGGGGGGACTAATGAAAAACTGTTTTTT. Translating it yields CASSVEGGTNEKLFF.

This chain joins TRBV25-1 and TRBJ1-1, with TRBD1 matching over 10 bases. V was pared by 4 bases and J by 1 base, with 0 bases of the junction left unmatched. Germline values: CDR1 MGHDK, CDR2 SYGVNS. This CDR3 has 14 residues. The CDR3 DNA reads TGTGCCAGCAGTGGGACAGGGGGGAACACTGAAGCTTTCTTT. Translated: CASSGTGGNTEAFF.

The V call is TRBV19, the J call TRBJ2-1, with 9 bases that match TRBD2. The length of the CDR3 is 15 residues. After removal of 7 bases from V and 7 bases from J, the junction contained 11 bases not matched to a gene. The V gene's germline CDR1 is LNHDA and CDR2 SQIVND (reference sequence). This chain's CDR3 is CASIPIAGGPNEQFF. The CDR3 DNA reads as TGTGCCAGTATCCCCATCGCGGGGGGGCCTAATGAGCAGTTCTTC. Variable domain in full (rest from reference TRBV19 and TRBJ2-1): DGGITQSPKYLFRKEGQNVTLSCEQNLNHDAMYWYRQDPGQGLRLIYYSQIVNDFQKGDIAEGYSVSREKKESFPLTVTSAQKNPTAFYLCASIPIAGGPNEQFFGPGTRLTVL.

The rearrangement links TRBV27 to TRBJ2-3, with a weak D call TRBD1 (6 bases). The CDR3 consists of 14 residues. The germline V gene encodes CDR1 MNHEY and CDR2 SMNVEV (reference sequence). With 5 bases removed from V and 6 bases from J, the gap between germline ends came to 15 bases. The CDR3 loop is CASSVGTTSDTQYF. CDR3 sequence (DNA): TGTGCCAGCAGTGTAGGGACAACCTCGGATACGCAGTATTTT.

This rearrangement joins TRBV19 to TRBJ2-3; 8 nucleotides agree with TRBD1. J was trimmed by 3 bases and V by 8 bases; bases with no gene match: 4. CDR3 length: 13 amino acids. Per germline, CDR1 LNHDA and CDR2 SQIVND (reference sequence). CDR3 nucleotides: TGTGCCAGTGAGGACAGGGTTACAGATACGCAGTATTTT. As protein: CASEDRVTDTQYF.

The V and J genes are TRBV30 and TRBJ2-1, with TRBD1 identical over 7 bases. The CDR3 totals 13 residues. With 3 bases clipped from V and 4 bases from J, the junction kept 3 bases outside the gene matches. Germline V gene sequence: CDR1 GTSNPN, CDR2 SVGIG (reference sequence). The DNA for the CDR3 is TGTGCCTGGAGACTGGGACAGTACAATGAGCAGTTCTTC. It translates to CAWRLGQYNEQFF.